This T cell receptor (beta chain) was sequenced in a study of monozygotic twins with inflammatory bowel disease (dated by TCRdb to the late 2010s). In terms of the full investigation: A total of about 28 monozygotic twin pairs were included in the full study, comprising nine German pairs (four IBD-concordant, five IBD-discordant) and 19 IBD-discordant Danish pairs. Disease-associated traits were sought mainly through comparisons between IBD patients and their genetically identical healthy co-twins within discordant pairs. Each individual had, on average, about 151 000 unique TCRalpha sequences and 181 000 unique TCRbeta sequences available for analysis.

The paper's findings and limits, for the study overall: Compared with healthy twins, IBD patients had fewer clonotypes in common with other individuals, a difference most pronounced in patients showing signs of disease activity. Distinction between different T cell subtypes could not be achieved in the analysis. No single strong signal or clonotype linked to IBD turned up in the results, so the idea that one exists was not supported. TCRbeta repertoire diversity, by inverse Simpson index, was decreased in IBD patients compared with their healthy co-twins. Concordant and discordant twins showed no difference in repertoire similarity, possibly because of limited statistical power. Because patients received different immunosuppressive treatments, the repertoires may have picked up extra background noise and variability between individuals.

On this clonotype itself: The specificity of this receptor is unknown.

From each donor, an approximately 2.3 ml peripheral blood sample was collected into PAXgene tubes and kept at -80 degrees C. Total RNA was isolated from whole blood with the PAXgene blood miRNA kit on an automated QIAcube, without T cell sorting. Deep TCRalpha and TCRbeta repertoire profiling with unique molecular barcoding was performed on peripheral blood of monozygotic twin pairs concordant or discordant for inflammatory bowel disease. For every twin pair, smoking habits were documented, and each individual was categorised as a current, former or never smoker. In the germline V gene, CDR1 corresponds to SGDLS and CDR2 to YYNGEE. Its CDR3 holds 16 amino acids, cysteine through phenylalanine. DNA for this receptor is not on file. Library method: 5' RACE. Preparation of each TCR library used about 3,200 ng of total RNA. cDNA was synthesized with SMARTScribe reverse transcriptase in eight separate reactions per sample. During cDNA synthesis, unique molecular identifiers containing a 6-nucleotide sample barcode were introduced by template switching. TCRalpha and TCRbeta cDNA was amplified in two nested PCRs of around 15 and 9 cycles, and bead purification was carried out after each PCR. Before amplification, the cDNA was both treated with uracil DNA-glycosylase and purified with the QIAquick PCR purification kit. In the second PCR, Illumina TruSeq-compatible adapters and sample-specific barcodes were added. Library quality and concentration were assessed using TapeStation and Qubit, and about 4.7 ng of each library was pooled. Sequencing of the pooled libraries was done on an Illumina HiSeq2500 single-index Rapid Run using custom sequencing primers and 2 x 100 bp reads. The published analysis was carried out like this. UMI-based consensus assembly with MiGEC version 1.2.6 was used to correct PCR and sequencing errors. V(D)J alignment, clonotype assembly and CDR3 extraction were performed with MiXCR version 2.1.1. To normalise gene usage, clonotype sharing and MAIT/NKT TCR abundance, the top 1000, 10 000 and 20 000 clonotypes in each sample were analysed. After downsampling to 27 000 UMIs, diversity was calculated as the inverse Simpson index using the vegan R package. Statistical testing used paired Mann-Whitney U tests on the discordant twin pairs and applied Benjamini-Hochberg correction for multiple testing. Following reprocessing of the reads by TCRdb, the data hold one row per CDR3 protein sequence and no DNA is available. None of the V and J calls come from the authors' own analysis; TCRdb made them. The sample's table covers about 210,000 distinct CDR3 sequences. Approximately 1.6% of the sample is held by the ten biggest clonotypes.

This TCR was recovered from a human donor with ulcerative colitis or Crohn's disease, or a healthy co-twin of an affected twin (not recorded which). Sequenced input: blood. The V and J genes are TRBV9 and TRBJ1-1; TCRdb selects TRBD1, and the lack of DNA leaves this call unchecked. The CDR3 sequence is CASSVDPNRGSTEAFF. The full variable domain, completed from the reference TRBV9 and TRBJ1-1 proteins outside the CDR3, reads DSGVTQTPKHLITATGQRVTLRCSPRSGDLSVYWYQQSLDQGLQFLIQYYNGEERAKGNILERFSAQQFPDLHSELNLSSLELGDSALYFCASSVDPNRGSTEAFFGQGTRLTVV.